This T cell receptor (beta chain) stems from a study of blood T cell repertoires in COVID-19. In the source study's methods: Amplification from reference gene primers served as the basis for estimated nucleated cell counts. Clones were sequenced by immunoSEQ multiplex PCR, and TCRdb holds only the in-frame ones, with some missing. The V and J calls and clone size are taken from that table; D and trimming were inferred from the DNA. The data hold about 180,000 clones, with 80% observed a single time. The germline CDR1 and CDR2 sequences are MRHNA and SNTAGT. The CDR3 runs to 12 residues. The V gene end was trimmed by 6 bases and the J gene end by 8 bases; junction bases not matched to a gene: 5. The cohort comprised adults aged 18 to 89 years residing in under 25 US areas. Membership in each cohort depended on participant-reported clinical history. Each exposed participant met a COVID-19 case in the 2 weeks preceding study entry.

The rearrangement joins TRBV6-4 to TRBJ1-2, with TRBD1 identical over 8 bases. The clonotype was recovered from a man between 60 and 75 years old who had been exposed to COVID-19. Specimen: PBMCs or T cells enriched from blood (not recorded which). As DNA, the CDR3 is TGTGCCAGCAGAGATCGGACAGGGGGCTACACCTTC. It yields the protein CASRDRTGGYTF.